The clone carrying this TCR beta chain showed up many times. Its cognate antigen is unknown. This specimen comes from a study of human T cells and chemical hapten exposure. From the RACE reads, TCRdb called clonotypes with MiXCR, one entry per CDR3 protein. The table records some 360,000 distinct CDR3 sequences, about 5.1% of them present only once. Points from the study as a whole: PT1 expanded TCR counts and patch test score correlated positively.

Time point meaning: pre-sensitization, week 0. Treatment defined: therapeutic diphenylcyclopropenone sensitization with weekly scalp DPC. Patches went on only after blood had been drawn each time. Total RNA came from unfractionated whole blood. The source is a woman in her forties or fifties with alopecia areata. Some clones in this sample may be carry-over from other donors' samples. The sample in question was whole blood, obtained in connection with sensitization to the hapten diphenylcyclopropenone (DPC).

The CDR3 loop is CASSQDNYNEQFF. The CDR3, as DNA: TGTGCCAGCAGCCAAGATAATTACAATGAGCAGTTCTTC. The chain employs TRBV4-2 and TRBJ2-1; D ambiguous. The CDR3 is 13 amino acids. V lost 0 bases and J 4 bases, leaving 4 bases between the germline ends. Per germline, CDR1 LGHNA and CDR2 YNFKEQ.